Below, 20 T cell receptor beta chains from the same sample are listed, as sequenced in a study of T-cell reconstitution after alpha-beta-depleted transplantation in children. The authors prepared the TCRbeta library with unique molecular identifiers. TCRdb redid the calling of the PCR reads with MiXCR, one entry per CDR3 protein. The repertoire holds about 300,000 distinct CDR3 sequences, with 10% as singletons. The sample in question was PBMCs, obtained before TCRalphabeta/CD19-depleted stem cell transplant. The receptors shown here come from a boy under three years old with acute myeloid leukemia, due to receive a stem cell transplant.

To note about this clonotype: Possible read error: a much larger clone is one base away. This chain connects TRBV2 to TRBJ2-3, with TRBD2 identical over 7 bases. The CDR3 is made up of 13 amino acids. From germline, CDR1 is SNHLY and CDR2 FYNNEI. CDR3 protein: CASRGLGVDTQNF. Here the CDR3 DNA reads TGTGCCAGCCGCGGACTAGGGGTAGATACGCAGAATTTT.

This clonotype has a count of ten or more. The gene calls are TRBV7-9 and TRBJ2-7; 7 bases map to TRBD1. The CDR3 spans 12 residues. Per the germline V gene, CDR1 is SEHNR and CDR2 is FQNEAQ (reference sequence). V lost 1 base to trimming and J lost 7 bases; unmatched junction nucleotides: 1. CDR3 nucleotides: TGTGCCAGCAGCTTAGGGGGACAGGAGCAGTACTTC. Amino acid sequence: CASSLGGQEQYF.

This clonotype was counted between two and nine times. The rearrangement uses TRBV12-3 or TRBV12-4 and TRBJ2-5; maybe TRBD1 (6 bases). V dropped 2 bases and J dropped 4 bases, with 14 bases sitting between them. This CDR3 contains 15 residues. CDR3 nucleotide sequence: TGTGCCAGCAGTTTAAGGCAGGGGCGAGGAGAGACCCAGTACTTC. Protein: CASSLRQGRGETQYF.

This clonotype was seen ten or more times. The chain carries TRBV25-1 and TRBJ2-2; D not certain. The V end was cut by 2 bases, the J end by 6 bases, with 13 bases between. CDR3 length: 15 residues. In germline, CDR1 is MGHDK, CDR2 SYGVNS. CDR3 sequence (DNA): TGTGCCAGCAGTGAACGTAAGGGCATGGCCGGGGAGCTGTTTTTT. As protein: CASSERKGMAGELFF.

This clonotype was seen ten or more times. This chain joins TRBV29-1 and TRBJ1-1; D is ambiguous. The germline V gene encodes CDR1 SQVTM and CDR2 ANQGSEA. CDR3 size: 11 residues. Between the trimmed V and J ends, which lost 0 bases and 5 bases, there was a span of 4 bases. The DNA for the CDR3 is TGCAGCGTTGAAGAGACAACTGAAGCTTTCTTT. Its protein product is CSVEETTEAFF.

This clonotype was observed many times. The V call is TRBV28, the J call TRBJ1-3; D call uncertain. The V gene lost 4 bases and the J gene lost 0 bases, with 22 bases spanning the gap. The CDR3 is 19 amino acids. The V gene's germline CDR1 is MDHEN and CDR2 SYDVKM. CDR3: CASSSIVPAPHSSGNTIYF. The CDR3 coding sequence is TGTGCCAGCAGTTCCATTGTGCCTGCGCCCCATTCCTCTGGAAACACCATATATTTT.

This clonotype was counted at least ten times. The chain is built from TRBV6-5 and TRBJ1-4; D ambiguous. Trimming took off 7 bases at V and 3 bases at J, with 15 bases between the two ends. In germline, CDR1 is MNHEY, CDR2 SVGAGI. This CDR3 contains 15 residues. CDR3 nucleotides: TGTGCCAGCACCCTCACCGGGCCACCTAATGAAAAACTGTTTTTT. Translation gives CASTLTGPPNEKLFF.

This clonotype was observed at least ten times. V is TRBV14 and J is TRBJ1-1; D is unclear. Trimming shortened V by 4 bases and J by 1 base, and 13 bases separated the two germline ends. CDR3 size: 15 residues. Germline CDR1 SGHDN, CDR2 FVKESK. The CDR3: CASSPWVHPNTEAFF. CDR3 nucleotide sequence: TGTGCCAGCAGCCCTTGGGTACATCCGAACACTGAAGCTTTCTTT.

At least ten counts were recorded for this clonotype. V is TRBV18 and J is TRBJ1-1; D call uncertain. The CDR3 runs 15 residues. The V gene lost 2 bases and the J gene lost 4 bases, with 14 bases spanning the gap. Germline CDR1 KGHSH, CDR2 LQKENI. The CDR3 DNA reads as TGTGCCAGCTCACCAAGACCGATTGGGAGCACTGAAGCTTTCTTT. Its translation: CASSPRPIGSTEAFF.

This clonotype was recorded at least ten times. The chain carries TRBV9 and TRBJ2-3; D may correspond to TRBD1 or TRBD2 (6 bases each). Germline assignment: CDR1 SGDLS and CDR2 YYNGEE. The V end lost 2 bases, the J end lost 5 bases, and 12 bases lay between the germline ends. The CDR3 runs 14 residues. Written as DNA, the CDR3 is TGTGCCAGCAGCGTTCGACTAGGGGGAGATACGCAGTATTTT. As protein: CASSVRLGGDTQYF.

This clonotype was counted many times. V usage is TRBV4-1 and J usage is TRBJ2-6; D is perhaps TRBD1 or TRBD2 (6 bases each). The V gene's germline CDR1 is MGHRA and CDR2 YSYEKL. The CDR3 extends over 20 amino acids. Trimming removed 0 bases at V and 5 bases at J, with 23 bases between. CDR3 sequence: CASSQEGRGARLDRANVLTF. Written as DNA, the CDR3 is TGCGCCAGCAGCCAAGAGGGTAGGGGGGCTCGGCTGGATCGGGCCAACGTCCTGACTTTC.

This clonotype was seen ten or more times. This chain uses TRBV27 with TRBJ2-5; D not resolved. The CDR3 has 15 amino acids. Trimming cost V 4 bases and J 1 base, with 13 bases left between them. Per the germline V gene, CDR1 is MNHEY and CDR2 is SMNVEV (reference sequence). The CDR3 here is CASSSQWGRQETQYF. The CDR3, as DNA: TGTGCCAGCAGTTCCCAATGGGGTCGCCAAGAGACCCAGTACTTC.

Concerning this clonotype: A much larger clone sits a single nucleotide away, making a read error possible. CDR3 region: CGSSLSTGGAGELFF. CDR3 nucleotide sequence: TGTGGCAGCAGCCTTTCGACAGGGGGAGCCGGGGAGCTGTTTTTT. This chain connects TRBV7-7 to TRBJ2-2; 9 bases are a match to TRBD1. This CDR3 comprises 15 residues. CDR1 and CDR2 (germline): SSHAT, FNYEAQ (reference sequence).

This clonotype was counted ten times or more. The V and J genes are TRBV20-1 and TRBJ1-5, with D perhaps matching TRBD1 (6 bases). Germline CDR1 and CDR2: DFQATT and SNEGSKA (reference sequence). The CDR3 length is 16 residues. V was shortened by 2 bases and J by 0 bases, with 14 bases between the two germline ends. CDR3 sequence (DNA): TGCAGTGCTAGAAAAAGGGGGTTTAATAGCAATCAGCCCCAGCATTTT. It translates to CSARKRGFNSNQPQHF.

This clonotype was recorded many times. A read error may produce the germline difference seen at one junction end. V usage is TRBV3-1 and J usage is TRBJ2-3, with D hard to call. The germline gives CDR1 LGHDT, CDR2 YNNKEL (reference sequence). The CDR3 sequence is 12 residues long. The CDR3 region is CASSPRSAVSVF. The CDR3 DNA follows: TGTGCCAGCAGCCCTAGATCCGCAGTCTCCGTATTT.

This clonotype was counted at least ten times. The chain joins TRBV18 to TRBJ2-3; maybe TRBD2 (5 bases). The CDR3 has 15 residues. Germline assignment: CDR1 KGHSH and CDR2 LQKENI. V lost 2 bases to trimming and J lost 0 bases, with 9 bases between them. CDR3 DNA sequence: TGTGCCAGCTCACCAGAGACTACGAGCACAGATACGCAGTATTTT. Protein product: CASSPETTSTDTQYF.

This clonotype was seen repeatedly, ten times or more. This CDR3 reads CASSLGVGAMYIQYF. Here the CDR3 DNA reads TGTGCCAGCAGCTTAGGGGTAGGGGCTATGTACATTCAGTACTTC. The chain employs TRBV11-2 and TRBJ2-4; a weak D match, TRBD1 (5 bases). In germline, CDR1 is SGHAT, CDR2 FQNNGV. This CDR3 region has 15 residues. V lost 1 base and J lost 8, with 15 bases in between.

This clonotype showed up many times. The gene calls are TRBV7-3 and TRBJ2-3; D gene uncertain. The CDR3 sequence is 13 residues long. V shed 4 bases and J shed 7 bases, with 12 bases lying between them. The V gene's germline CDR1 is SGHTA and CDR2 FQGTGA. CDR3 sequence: CASSSNQGHTQYF. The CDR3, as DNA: TGTGCCAGCAGCTCCAACCAAGGGCATACGCAGTATTTT.

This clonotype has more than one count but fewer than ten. CDR3 sequence: CASILQGANYGYTF. The CDR3 coding sequence is TGTGCCAGCATCCTACAGGGGGCCAACTATGGCTACACCTTC. This chain uses TRBV6-4 with TRBJ1-2, with TRBD1 identical over 9 bases. The V and J ends lost 7 bases and 2 bases, in that order; junction bases with no gene match: 5. The CDR3 consists of 14 residues. CDR1 and CDR2 from the germline V gene are MRHNA and SNTAGT.

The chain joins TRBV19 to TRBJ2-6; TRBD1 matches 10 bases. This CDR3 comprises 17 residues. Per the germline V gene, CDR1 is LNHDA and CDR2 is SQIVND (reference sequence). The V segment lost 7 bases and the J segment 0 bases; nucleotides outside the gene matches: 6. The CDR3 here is CASNQRDRGSGANVLTF. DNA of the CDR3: TGTGCCAGTAACCAACGGGACAGGGGCTCTGGGGCCAACGTCCTGACTTTC.